This T cell receptor beta chain was found in a study of cytomegalovirus exposure and HLA in healthy donors. Overall study results and limits: A list of 150 to 200 TCR beta chains associated with cytomegalovirus was given. Through in vitro validation, a few CMV-associated chains were shown to be specific for CMV antigens. Accounts indicate the classifier identified cytomegalovirus status with strong specificity and sensitivity.

About this clone itself: Its antigen is currently unknown.

This CDR3 region has 16 residues. V lost 1 base to trimming and J lost 5 bases; unmatched junction nucleotides: 10. Germline V gene sequence: CDR1 MGHRA, CDR2 YSYEKL. The donors were part of the validation cohort of 95 to 150 subjects. That cohort was separate from the first cohort, which comprised under 750 subjects. Some clones are missing from TCRdb's copy, which holds only in-frame ones; the method was immunoSEQ multiplex PCR. Among 110,000 to 150,000 clones, about 87% were seen once, and the ten largest hold about 6.4%. The chain employs TRBV4-1 and TRBJ2-5; 7 bases map to TRBD2. Material for sequencing was PBMCs. The sequence was obtained from a young woman in good health and CMV-seropositive. DNA of the CDR3: TGCGCCAGCAGCCAAGCAAGCGGGGCCGCGGGGGAGACCCAGTACTTC. This codes for CASSQASGAAGETQYF.